Detailed here is one TCR beta chain. Its antigen is not identified. The assay was immunoSEQ multiplex PCR, and TCRdb's table has in-frame clones only and misses some. This table holds 700,000 to 950,000 clones, approximately 97% found once. V was shortened by 6 bases and J by 0 bases, with 11 bases between the two germline ends. Germline lookup yields CDR1 MDHEN and CDR2 SYDVKM. The CDR3 extends over 14 amino acids. CD45RO negativity and positive selection for CCR7 defined naive CD8 cells, a population that excluded terminally differentiated effector memory CD45RA+ cells. The data were taken from a study of shared clonotypes between healthy human individuals. The study's findings and limits: How much donors shared clonotypes was expected to be affected by sequencing depth.

Sequenced material: naive CD8+ T cells sorted from blood. The receptor comes from a young man in good health. The chain employs TRBV28 and TRBJ1-1; D is unresolved. This CDR3 reads CASSESALNTEAFF. CDR3 sequence (DNA): TGTGCCAGCAGCGAATCAGCCTTGAACACTGAAGCTTTCTTT.